This TCR beta chain is drawn from a study of T cell changes during pregnancy in multiple sclerosis. CDR1 is SGHDT and CDR2 is YYEEEE in the germline V gene. With 0 bases removed from V and 7 bases from J, the gap between germline ends came to 16 bases. The CDR3 is 15 residues long. Profiling relied on immunoSEQ multiplex PCR, and the TCRdb table lists in-frame clones only, not all of them. The sample yields some 94,000 clones, approximately 90% seen once. The receptor was derived from a female donor in good health, enrolled as a control in a pregnancy study. The rearrangement links TRBV5-6 to TRBJ1-2; D is perhaps TRBD1 (6 bases). This specimen consisted of peripheral blood, obtained in the first trimester of pregnancy. CDR3 in DNA: TGTGCCAGCAGCTTGGGGGGGCTTCGGTGGACTGGCTACACCTTC. Its translation: CASSLGGLRWTGYTF.